This T cell receptor (beta chain) was profiled in a study of blood T cell repertoires in COVID-19. About the research overall: Samples taken during acute and convalescent COVID-19 were collected in the United States, Italy and Spain. The analysed material was cDNA or gDNA that came from T cells, B-cell-depleted T cells, or PBMCs.

Germline values: CDR1 GTSNPN, CDR2 SVGIG (reference sequence). Trimming cost V 4 bases and J 4 bases, with 13 bases left between them. This CDR3 comprises 13 residues. This clone was counted a single time. Source study methods: Reference gene primer amplification gave estimated nucleated cell counts. The data were produced by immunoSEQ multiplex PCR, yet TCRdb's version contains in-frame clones alone and is incomplete. That table furnishes V, J and clone size, whereas the DNA furnished D and trimming. Counted here are approximately 16,000 clones, 70% to 90% occurring once; the ten biggest clones make up less than 65%.

This chain connects TRBV30 to TRBJ1-1; D is ambiguous. The TCR originated in a man between 60 and 75 years old with acute or convalescent COVID-19. Sequencing was performed on peripheral blood. CDR3 protein: CAWTPGSSTEAFF. For the CDR3, the DNA is TGTGCCTGGACCCCCGGTTCCTCCACTGAAGCTTTCTTT.